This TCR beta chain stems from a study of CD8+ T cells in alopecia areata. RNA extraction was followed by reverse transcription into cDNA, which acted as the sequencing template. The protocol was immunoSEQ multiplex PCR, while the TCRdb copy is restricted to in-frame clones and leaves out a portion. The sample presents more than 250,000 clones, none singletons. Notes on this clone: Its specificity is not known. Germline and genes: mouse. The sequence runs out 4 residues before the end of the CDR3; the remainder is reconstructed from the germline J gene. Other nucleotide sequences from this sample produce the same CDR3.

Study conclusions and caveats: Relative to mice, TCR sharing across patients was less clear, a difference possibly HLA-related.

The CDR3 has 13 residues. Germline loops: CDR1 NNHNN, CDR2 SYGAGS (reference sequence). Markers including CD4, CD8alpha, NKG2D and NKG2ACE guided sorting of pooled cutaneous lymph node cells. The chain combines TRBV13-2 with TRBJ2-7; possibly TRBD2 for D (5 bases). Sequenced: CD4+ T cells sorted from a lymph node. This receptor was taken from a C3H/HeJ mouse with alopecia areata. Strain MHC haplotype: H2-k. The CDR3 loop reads CASGDARLYEQYF. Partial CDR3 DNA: TGTGCCAGCGGTGATGCAAGACTGTAT.